These 22 T cell receptor beta chains were sequenced from one sample in a study of blood T cell repertoires in COVID-19. TCRdb keeps only in-frame clones here, not all; method: immunoSEQ multiplex PCR. The sample contains some 15,000 clones, roughly nine tenths of which appear only once. Sequencing input: peripheral blood. Source of these receptors: a human donor in a cohort sampled during active COVID-19.

This chain connects TRBV27 to TRBJ2-5; 11 bases are a match to TRBD1. With 0 bases clipped from V and 4 bases from J, the junction kept 4 bases outside the gene matches. Germline CDR1 and CDR2: MNHEY and SMNVEV (reference sequence). The CDR3 loop spans 16 amino acids. This chain's CDR3 is CASSLSAGTGGETQYF. CDR3 in DNA: TGTGCCAGCAGTTTATCGGCAGGGACAGGGGGAGAGACCCAGTACTTC.

The chain joins TRBV6-5 to TRBJ2-7; D may be TRBD1 (6 bases). This CDR3 is built from 13 residues. The V gene lost 7 bases and the J gene lost 6 bases, with 16 bases spanning the gap. The germline V gene has CDR1 MNHEY and CDR2 SVGAGI. The CDR3 is CASKGPGVVEQYF. CDR3 DNA: TGTGCCAGCAAGGGCCCAGGGGTGGTCGAGCAGTACTTC.

There are a few counts of this clone. V gene TRBV27 combines with J gene TRBJ2-7, with 8 nucleotides matching TRBD1. The CDR3 length is 14 residues. The J segment lost 0 bases and the V segment lost 6 bases, leaving 4 bases of the junction unmatched. Looked up from germline, CDR1 is MNHEY and CDR2 is SMNVEV (reference sequence). CDR3 in DNA: TGTGCCAGCAGGACAGGGGTAAGCTCCTACGAGCAGTACTTC. Encoded protein: CASRTGVSSYEQYF.

V usage is TRBV6-5 and J usage is TRBJ1-1; D is ambiguous. Trimming stripped 2 bases from V and 4 bases from J, with 14 bases between. Germline loops: CDR1 MNHEY, CDR2 SVGAGI. The CDR3 loop spans 15 amino acids. CDR3 sequence (DNA): TGTGCCAGCAGTTACGACTTCGAAACCAGCACTGAAGCTTTCTTT. Protein product: CASSYDFETSTEAFF.

This clone was observed a handful of times. This sequence joins TRBV5-1 and TRBJ2-3, with TRBD2 as a possible D gene (5 bases). Germline CDR1 reads SGHRS; CDR2 reads YFSETQ. With 0 bases removed from V and 2 bases from J, the gap between germline ends came to 19 bases. The CDR3 totals 18 residues. The CDR3 DNA follows: TGCGCCAGCAGCTTGGCGGGGATCCGCCCGGCTTCCACAGATACGCAGTATTTT. As protein: CASSLAGIRPASTDTQYF.

The chain carries TRBV7-9 and TRBJ2-3, with 7 nucleotides matching TRBD2. Germline values: CDR1 SEHNR, CDR2 FQNEAQ (reference sequence). The junction had 7 bases not matched to a gene; V was cut back by 2 bases and J by 2 bases. The CDR3 contains 16 residues. CDR3 nucleotide sequence: TGTGCCAGCAGCTTATATGGGGGGGAGACCACAGATACGCAGTATTTT. This codes for CASSLYGGETTDTQYF.

This chain uses TRBV6-5 with TRBJ2-7; 7 bases are shared with TRBD1. The CDR3 sequence is 15 residues long. Germline loops: CDR1 MNHEY, CDR2 SVGAGI. V dropped 5 bases and J dropped 0; count of bases not matched to a gene: 7. The CDR3 nucleotides read TGTGCCAGCAGTAACACAGGGGATAGCTCCTACGAGCAGTACTTC. Translating gives CASSNTGDSSYEQYF.

The DNA for the CDR3 is TGTGCCAGCTCACCACCGCTCCGGGAGCAGTACTTC. Protein product: CASSPPLREQYF. The V call is TRBV18, the J call TRBJ2-7; the D is unclear. CDR1 is KGHSH, CDR2 LQKENI, per germline. The ends were cut back, 0 bases at V and 7 bases at J, with 7 bases in the middle. This CDR3 is built from 12 residues.

This clone came up once. The CDR3 nucleotides are TGTGCCAGCAGCTCCCTTTCCTACGAGGAGACTAACTATGGCTACACCTTC. It translates to CASSSLSYEETNYGYTF. The V call is TRBV5-6, the J call TRBJ1-2, with D hard to call. V lost 3 bases, J lost 0 bases, and 18 bases lay in between. Germline V lookup: CDR1 SGHDT, CDR2 YYEEEE. The CDR3 is 17 amino acids.

This clone came up once. This chain uses TRBV29-1 with TRBJ1-2; TRBD1 matches 7 bases. After removal of 8 bases from V and 8 bases from J, the junction contained 11 bases not matched to a gene. The length of the CDR3 is 12 residues. Germline CDR1 SQVTM, CDR2 ANQGSEA. CDR3 bases: TGCAGCATATCCCAGGGGGGCTTAGGCTACACCTTC. This encodes CSISQGGLGYTF.

This chain links TRBV6-5 with TRBJ2-5, with 10 bases identical to TRBD1. The CDR3 extends over 13 amino acids. The germline gives CDR1 MNHEY, CDR2 SVGAGI. V was pared by 6 bases and J by 3 bases, with 1 base of the junction left unmatched. The CDR3 DNA follows: TGTGCCAGCAGGGGGACAGGGGAAGAGACCCAGTACTTC. The encoded protein is CASRGTGEETQYF.

V and J are TRBV6-5 and TRBJ1-4; tentative D call: TRBD1 (5 bases). The CDR3 sequence is 15 residues long. The germline gives CDR1 MNHEY, CDR2 SVGAGI. Deletions cut 6 bases from V and 0 bases from J, with 11 bases between. The CDR3 coding sequence is TGTGCCAGCAGCCCCGGGGGGTCAACTAATGAAAAACTGTTTTTT. It translates to CASSPGGSTNEKLFF.

This rearrangement joins TRBV10-2 to TRBJ2-7, with 9 nucleotides matching TRBD2. CDR1 and CDR2 from the germline V gene are WSHSY and SAAADI. The CDR3 runs to 12 residues. J gave up 9 bases and V 5 bases, and 5 bases lay outside the gene matches. The CDR3 spells CASSPLLAGQYF. The DNA of the CDR3 is TGCGCCAGCAGTCCTCTACTAGCGGGGCAGTACTTC.

The chain links TRBV2 to TRBJ2-5; no clear D. Deletions cut 8 bases from V and 4 bases from J, with 20 bases between. The germline V gene encodes CDR1 SNHLY and CDR2 FYNNEI. The CDR3 covers 15 residues. The CDR3 loop reads CASDRRLPRVETQYF. The CDR3 DNA reads TGTGCCAGCGACCGGAGACTCCCTCGGGTAGAGACCCAGTACTTC. The whole variable domain, filled in from reference TRBV2 and TRBJ2-5, reads EPEVTQTPSHQVTQMGQEVILRCVPISNHLYFYWYRQILGQKVEFLVSFYNNEISEKSEIFDDQFSVERPDGSNFTLKIRSTKLEDSAMYFCASDRRLPRVETQYFGPGTRLLVL.

This chain links TRBV10-3 with TRBJ2-7, with D perhaps matching TRBD1 (6 bases). CDR1 and CDR2 from the germline V gene are ENHRY and SYGVKD. V was trimmed by 8 bases and J by 4 bases, leaving 9 bases between them. This CDR3 comprises 11 residues. CDR3 loop: CAIARGYEQYF. The CDR3 DNA reads as TGTGCCATCGCCAGGGGATACGAGCAGTACTTC.

The gene calls are TRBV30 and TRBJ2-6; a weak D match, TRBD2 (5 bases). The CDR3 is 18 residues long. Germline V CDR1 and CDR2: GTSNPN, SVGIG (reference sequence). Trimming pared 0 bases from V and 5 bases from J, leaving 20 bases between. The chain's CDR3 is CAWSVPPFRGTRANVLTF. The DNA for the CDR3 is TGTGCCTGGAGTGTACCTCCCTTTCGGGGTACAAGGGCCAACGTCCTGACTTTC.

In DNA form, the CDR3 reads TGTGCCAGTAGTAGTCAGAGGGACTATGGCTACACCTTC. Residues: CASSSQRDYGYTF. The V gene is TRBV19, the J gene TRBJ1-2; D not certain. This CDR3 comprises 13 residues. Trimming removed 4 bases from V and 3 bases from J, with 9 bases in between. Germline CDR1 LNHDA, CDR2 SQIVND (reference sequence).

V gene TRBV3-1 (or the pseudogene TRBV3-2) combines with J gene TRBJ2-1; 7 bases align to TRBD2. J lost 7 bases, V lost 9 bases, and 12 bases had no gene match. This CDR3 comprises 14 residues. Germline lookup yields CDR1 LGHDT and CDR2 YNNKEL (reference sequence). The CDR3 spells CASKFAGERNEQFF. DNA for the CDR3: TGTGCCAGTAAGTTTGCGGGGGAGAGGAATGAGCAGTTCTTC.

V is TRBV25-1 and J is TRBJ2-1; a possible D gene is TRBD1 (6 bases). Trimming removed 4 bases at V and 4 bases at J, with 11 bases between. CDR3 length equals 14 residues. CDR1 is MGHDK and CDR2 is SYGVNS in the germline V gene. CDR3 nucleotide sequence: TGTGCCAGCAGTGTACAGGGAGCTTACAATGAGCAGTTCTTC. Amino acids: CASSVQGAYNEQFF.

J is TRBJ2-1 and V is TRBV13; the D gene is possibly TRBD1 (6 bases). The CDR3 length is 17 residues. V gave up 0 bases and J gave up 7 bases, with 19 bases separating them. Germline values: CDR1 PRHDT, CDR2 FYEKMQ (reference sequence). The CDR3 nucleotides read TGTGCCAGCAGCTTAGGCCTGATGCGCTATCAGGGGAATGAGCAGTTCTTC. Its protein is CASSLGLMRYQGNEQFF.

The chain employs TRBV19 and TRBJ2-2; 8 bases align to TRBD1. V shed 2 bases, J shed 7 bases, and the junction held 3 bases outside the gene matches. CDR1 is LNHDA and CDR2 is SQIVND in the germline V gene (reference sequence). The CDR3 totals 14 residues. The CDR3 loop reads CASSIQGANGELFF. CDR3 DNA sequence: TGTGCCAGTAGTATACAGGGGGCTAACGGGGAGCTGTTTTTT.

This sequence joins TRBV18 and TRBJ1-3; D ambiguous. V lost 3 bases and J lost 0, with 9 bases in between. The V gene's germline CDR1 is KGHSH and CDR2 LQKENI. This CDR3 comprises 15 residues. The CDR3 nucleotides are TGTGCCAGCTCACCCAATACCGGCTCTGGAAACACCATATATTTT. It encodes CASSPNTGSGNTIYF.